The TCR beta chain described here comes from a study of control samples from healthy donors and cancer patients. The germline gives CDR1 SNHLY, CDR2 FYNNEI. V trimming: 5 bases; J trimming: 1 base; junction bases outside the gene matches: 3. The CDR3 is 16 amino acids. Here immunoSEQ multiplex PCR was the method, and the copy in TCRdb shows in-frame clones only, minus some. The sample holds about 160,000 clones; approximately 93% are singletons and the top ten take 7.5% to 8.5%. The sample was blood. The receptor's source is a woman aged 35 to 49 in good health. V is TRBV2 and J is TRBJ2-2, with TRBD2 matching 11 bases. CDR3 in DNA: TGTGCCAGCAGTTACACTAGCGGGAGGAACACCGGGGAGCTGTTTTTT. Translating gives CASSYTSGRNTGELFF.